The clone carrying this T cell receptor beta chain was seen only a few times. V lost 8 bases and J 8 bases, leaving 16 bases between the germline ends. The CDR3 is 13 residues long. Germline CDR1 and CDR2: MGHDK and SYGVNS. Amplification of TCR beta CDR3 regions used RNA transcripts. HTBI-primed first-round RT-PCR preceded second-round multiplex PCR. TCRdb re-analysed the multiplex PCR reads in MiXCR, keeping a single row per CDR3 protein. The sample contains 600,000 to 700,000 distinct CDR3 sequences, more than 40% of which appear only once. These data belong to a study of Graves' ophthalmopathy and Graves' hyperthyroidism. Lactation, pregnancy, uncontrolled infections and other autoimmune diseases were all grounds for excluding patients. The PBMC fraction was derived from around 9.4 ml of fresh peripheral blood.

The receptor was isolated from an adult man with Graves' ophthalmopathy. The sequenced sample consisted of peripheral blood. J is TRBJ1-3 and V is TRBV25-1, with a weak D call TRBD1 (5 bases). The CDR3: CASRRGGTDTIYF. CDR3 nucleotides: TGTGCCAGCCGTCGGGGAGGGACGGACACCATATATTTT.